The entry that follows covers one TCR beta chain sequence. This clone is a singleton in its sample. The antigen it recognizes is unknown. No much larger clone is present one base from it, and per-base qualities are unavailable. This entry is derived from a study of cytomegalovirus exposure and HLA in healthy donors (dated by TCRdb to the late 2010s). Background on the whole study: A later analysis indicated that the roughly 120 validation repertoires were generated on the platform also employed for the roughly 730 repertoires of the first cohort. The study aimed to test whether cataloging public T cell receptors could reveal signatures of past pathogen exposure. Along with the roughly 670-subject first cohort, a separate validation cohort of some 130 different subjects was used. To predict cytomegalovirus infection status, the study combined high-throughput TCR immunosequencing, statistical association of individual TCRs with disease status, and machine learning. Findings and caveats that apply to the study as a whole: A total of some 180 TCR beta chains were listed by the study as associated with cytomegalovirus. Most TCR sequences were observed very rarely across donors, whereas some public TCRs were present in many individuals. All 120 or so repertoires were used to score co-occurrence in the validation cohort in a later analysis, because that analysis had no HLA typing for the cohort. A later analysis found that TCRs clustered in the first cohort also tended to co-occur in the 95 to 150 validation repertoires, with roughly 95% of cluster scores above 0. The classifier was reported to diagnose cytomegalovirus status with high specificity and sensitivity in both the original cohort and the validation cohort. The authors suggested that the approach could potentially be extended to other disease states and immunological phenotypes. Three of the identified cytomegalovirus-associated TCR beta chains were confirmed in vitro to be specific for cytomegalovirus antigens.

Relative to germline, V is missing 6 bases and J is missing 12 bases, with 16 bases of the junction outside any gene match. In the germline V gene (reference sequence), CDR1 corresponds to MNHEY and CDR2 to SMNVEV. The CDR3 sequence holds 15 residues, the cysteine and phenylalanine included. CDR3 DNA is the only sequence kept; it has 45 bases, read in frame from the first base. Libraries came from the immunoSEQ multiplex PCR assay. As for the original processing: To diagnose cytomegalovirus status from the catalog of TCR beta chain sequences, a statistical classification framework was built. TCRdb's version of the immuneACCESS table is confined to in-frame rearrangements and falls short of the full clone set. An unresolved V gene accounts for under half of the shortfall where checked; the remainder is of unknown origin. For V, J and clone size, that table is used; D and trimming come from the DNA. This sample lists around 120,000 clones; about 90% were detected once. The top ten clonotypes cover 1.9% of the sample.

Donors formed part of the validation cohort, which comprised about 120 subjects and was distinct from the first cohort of 666 subjects. This TCR came from a woman aged 18-35 years in good health and CMV-seronegative. Sequenced material: PBMCs. The rearrangement joined TRBV27 to TRBJ2-1, and TRBD2 aligns with 8 junction nucleotides. CDR3 reads: CASSSPGLGLYGQFF. The bases are TGTGCCAGCAGCTCACCGGGACTAGGCCTTTATGGGCAGTTCTTC.